This TCR beta chain was captured in a study of CD8+CD57+ T cells in acquired aplastic anemia. V lost 6 bases, J lost 14 bases, and 22 bases lay in between. Germline assignment: CDR1 SGHTA and CDR2 FQGTGA. The CDR3 totals 14 residues. Template material for TCR beta VDJ and CDR3 profiling consisted of genomic DNA. Using its own MiXCR run on the reads, TCRdb lists one record per CDR3 protein. Among a few hundred thousand distinct CDR3 sequences listed, under 80% were seen once. The receptor was derived from a human donor in good health, serving as a control. Sequencing was performed on sorted CD4+, CD8+, or CD8+CD57+ T cells (not recorded which) from PBMCs. The chain uses TRBV7-3 and TRBJ1-4; D is undetermined. The CDR3 DNA follows: TGTGCCAGCAGAGACGGTGCAACTAATGCAATCCTGTTTTTT. It specifies CASRDGATNAILFF.